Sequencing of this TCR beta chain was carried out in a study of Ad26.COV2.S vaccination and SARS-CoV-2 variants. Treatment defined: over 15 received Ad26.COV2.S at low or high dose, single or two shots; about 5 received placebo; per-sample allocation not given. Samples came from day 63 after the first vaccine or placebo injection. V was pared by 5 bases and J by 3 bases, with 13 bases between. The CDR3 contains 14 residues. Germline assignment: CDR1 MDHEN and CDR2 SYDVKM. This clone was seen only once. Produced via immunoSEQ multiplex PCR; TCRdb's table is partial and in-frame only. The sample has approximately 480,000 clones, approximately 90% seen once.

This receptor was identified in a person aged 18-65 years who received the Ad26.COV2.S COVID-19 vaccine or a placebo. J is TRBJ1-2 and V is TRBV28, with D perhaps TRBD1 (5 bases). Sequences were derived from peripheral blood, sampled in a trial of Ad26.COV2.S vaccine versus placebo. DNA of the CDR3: TGTGCCAGCAGTCTCTACACAGGAGACTATGGCTACACCTTC. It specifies CASSLYTGDYGYTF.